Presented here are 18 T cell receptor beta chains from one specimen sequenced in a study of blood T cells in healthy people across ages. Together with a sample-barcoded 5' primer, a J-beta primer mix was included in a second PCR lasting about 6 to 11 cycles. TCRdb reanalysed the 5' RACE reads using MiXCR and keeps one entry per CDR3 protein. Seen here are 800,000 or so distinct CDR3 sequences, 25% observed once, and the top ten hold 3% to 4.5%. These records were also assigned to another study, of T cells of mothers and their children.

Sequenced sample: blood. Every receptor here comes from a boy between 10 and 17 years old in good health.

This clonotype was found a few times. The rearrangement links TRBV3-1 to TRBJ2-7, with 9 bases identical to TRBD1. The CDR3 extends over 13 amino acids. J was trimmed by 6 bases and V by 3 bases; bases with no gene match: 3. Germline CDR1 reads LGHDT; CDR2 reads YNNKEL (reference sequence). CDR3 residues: CASSQGTGTEQYF. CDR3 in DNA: TGTGCCAGCAGCCAGGGGACAGGGACCGAGCAGTACTTC.

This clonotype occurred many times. DNA of the CDR3: TGTGCCAGCTCACCCCAGACAGGGATGGACACTGAAGCTTTCTTT. This translates into CASSPQTGMDTEAFF. The chain combines TRBV18 with TRBJ1-1, with 7 positions matching TRBD1. Looked up from germline, CDR1 is KGHSH and CDR2 is LQKENI. V was clipped by 3 bases and J by 3 bases; unmatched bases: 7. CDR3 length: 15 amino acids.

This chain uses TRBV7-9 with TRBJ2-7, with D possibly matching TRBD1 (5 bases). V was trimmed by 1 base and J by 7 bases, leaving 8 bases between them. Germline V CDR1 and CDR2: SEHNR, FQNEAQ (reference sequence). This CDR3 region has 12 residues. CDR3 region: CASSLDRWEQYF. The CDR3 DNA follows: TGTGCCAGCAGCTTAGACAGGTGGGAGCAGTACTTC.

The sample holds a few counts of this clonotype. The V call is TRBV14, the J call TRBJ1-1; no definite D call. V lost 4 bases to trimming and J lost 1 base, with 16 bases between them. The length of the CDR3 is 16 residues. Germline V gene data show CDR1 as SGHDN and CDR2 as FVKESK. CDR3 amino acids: CASSPLQAGPNTEAFF. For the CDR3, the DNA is TGTGCCAGCAGCCCCCTTCAGGCCGGGCCGAACACTGAAGCTTTCTTT.

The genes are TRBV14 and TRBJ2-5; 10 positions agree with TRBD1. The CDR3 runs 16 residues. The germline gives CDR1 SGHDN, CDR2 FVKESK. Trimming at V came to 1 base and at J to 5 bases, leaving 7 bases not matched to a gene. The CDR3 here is CASSQGGQGFVETQYF. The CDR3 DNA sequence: TGTGCCAGCAGCCAAGGGGGACAGGGGTTTGTGGAGACCCAGTACTTC.

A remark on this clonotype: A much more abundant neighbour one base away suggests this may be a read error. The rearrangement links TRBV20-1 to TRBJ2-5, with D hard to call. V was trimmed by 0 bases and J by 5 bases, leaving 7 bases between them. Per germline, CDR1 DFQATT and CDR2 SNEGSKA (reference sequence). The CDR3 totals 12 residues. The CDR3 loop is CSARELWETQYF. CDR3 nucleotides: TGCAGTGCTAGAGAGCTCTGGGAGACCCAGTACTTC.

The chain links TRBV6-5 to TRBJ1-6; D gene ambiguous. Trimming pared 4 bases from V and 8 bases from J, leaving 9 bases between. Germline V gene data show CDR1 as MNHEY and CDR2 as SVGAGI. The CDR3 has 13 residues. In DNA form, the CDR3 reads TGTGCCAGCAGTTCGAGAACGGATTCACCCCTCCACTTT. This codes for CASSSRTDSPLHF.

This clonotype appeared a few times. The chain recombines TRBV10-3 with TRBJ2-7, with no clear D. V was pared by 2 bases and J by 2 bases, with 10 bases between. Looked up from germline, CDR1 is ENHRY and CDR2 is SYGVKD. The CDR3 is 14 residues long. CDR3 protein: CAISERTGPYEQYF. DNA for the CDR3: TGTGCCATCAGTGAGAGGACGGGCCCCTACGAGCAGTACTTC.

CDR3 bases: TGTGCCAGCAGTTTATCGAGGACAGGGGATACGCAGTATTTT. Protein product: CASSLSRTGDTQYF. The J gene is TRBJ2-3, the V gene TRBV27; the match to TRBD1 covers 8 bases. This CDR3 has 14 residues. The V gene's germline CDR1 is MNHEY and CDR2 SMNVEV (reference sequence). After removal of 0 bases from V and 6 bases from J, the junction contained 2 bases not matched to a gene.

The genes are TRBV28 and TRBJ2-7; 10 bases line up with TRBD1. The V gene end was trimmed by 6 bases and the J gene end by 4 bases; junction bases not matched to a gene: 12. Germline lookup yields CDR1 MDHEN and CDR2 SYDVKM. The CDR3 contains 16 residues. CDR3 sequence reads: CASRGRTGGLVYEQYF. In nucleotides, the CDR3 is TGTGCCAGCAGGGGCAGGACAGGGGGTTTGGTGTACGAGCAGTACTTC.

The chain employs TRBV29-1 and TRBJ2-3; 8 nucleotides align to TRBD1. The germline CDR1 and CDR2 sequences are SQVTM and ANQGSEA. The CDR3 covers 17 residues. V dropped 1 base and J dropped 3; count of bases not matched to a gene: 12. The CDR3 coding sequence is TGCAGCGTTGAAGGGGGGGTGGCCAGGGGGCGGACAGATACGCAGTATTTT. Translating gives CSVEGGVARGRTDTQYF.

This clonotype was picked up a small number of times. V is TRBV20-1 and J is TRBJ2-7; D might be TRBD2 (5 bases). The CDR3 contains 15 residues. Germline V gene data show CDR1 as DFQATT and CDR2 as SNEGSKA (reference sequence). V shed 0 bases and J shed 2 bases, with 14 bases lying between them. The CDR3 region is CSARDITGSTYEQYF. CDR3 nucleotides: TGCAGTGCTAGAGATATAACGGGGTCTACCTACGAGCAGTACTTC.

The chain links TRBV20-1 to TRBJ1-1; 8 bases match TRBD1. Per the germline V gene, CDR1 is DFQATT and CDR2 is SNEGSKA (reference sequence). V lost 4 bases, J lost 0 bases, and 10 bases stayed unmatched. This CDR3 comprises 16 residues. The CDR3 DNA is TGCAGTGCTAAAACCGGGACAGGAGAGATGAACACTGAAGCTTTCTTT. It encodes CSAKTGTGEMNTEAFF.

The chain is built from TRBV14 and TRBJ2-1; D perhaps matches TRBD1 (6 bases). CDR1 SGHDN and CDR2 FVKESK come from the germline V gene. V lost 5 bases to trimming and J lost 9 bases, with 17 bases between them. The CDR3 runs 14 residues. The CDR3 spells CASSSLLQGGEQFF. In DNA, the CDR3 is TGTGCCAGCAGCTCACTCCTACAGGGCGGTGAGCAGTTCTTC.

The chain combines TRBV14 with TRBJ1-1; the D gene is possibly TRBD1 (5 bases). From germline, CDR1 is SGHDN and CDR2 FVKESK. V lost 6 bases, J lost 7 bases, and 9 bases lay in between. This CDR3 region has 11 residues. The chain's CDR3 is CASSRDGEAFF. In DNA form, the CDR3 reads TGTGCCAGCAGTCGGGACGGTGAAGCTTTCTTT.

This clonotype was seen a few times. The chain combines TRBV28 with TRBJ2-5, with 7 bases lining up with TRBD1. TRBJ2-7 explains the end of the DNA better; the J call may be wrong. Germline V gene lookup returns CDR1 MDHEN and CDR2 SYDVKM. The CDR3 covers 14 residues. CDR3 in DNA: TGTGCCAGCAGTTTTGACAGGGACACCTACGAGCAGTACTTC. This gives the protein CASSFDRDTYEQYF.

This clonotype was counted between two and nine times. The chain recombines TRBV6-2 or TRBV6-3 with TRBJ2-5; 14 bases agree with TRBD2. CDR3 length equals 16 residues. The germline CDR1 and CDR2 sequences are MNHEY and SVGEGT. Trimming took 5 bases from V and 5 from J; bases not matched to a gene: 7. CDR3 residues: CASSPGTSGGEETQYF. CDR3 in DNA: TGTGCCAGCAGTCCAGGGACTAGCGGGGGCGAGGAGACCCAGTACTTC.

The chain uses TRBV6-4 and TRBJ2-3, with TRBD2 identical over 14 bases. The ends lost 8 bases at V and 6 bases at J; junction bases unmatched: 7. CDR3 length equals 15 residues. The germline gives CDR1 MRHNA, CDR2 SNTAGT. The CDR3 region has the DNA TGTGCCAGCGGAAGGGGACTAGCGGGAGAGGATACGCAGTATTTT. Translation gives CASGRGLAGEDTQYF.